This T cell receptor (beta chain) was retrieved from a study of Graves' ophthalmopathy and Graves' hyperthyroidism. The CDR3 sequence is 15 residues long. Germline CDR1 SGDLS, CDR2 YYNGEE. With V trimmed by 3 bases and J by 3 bases, 3 bases remained unmatched. Amplified material comprised TCR beta CDR3 regions derived from RNA transcripts. HTBI primers served in a first-round RT-PCR, which a second-round multiplex PCR followed. TCRdb fed the multiplex PCR reads into MiXCR, producing one record per CDR3 protein. The sample consists of 900,000 to 1,200,000 distinct CDR3 sequences, around a third of them appearing once.

This chain uses TRBV9 with TRBJ2-2; 9 nucleotides match TRBD1. The receptor comes from an adult man with Graves' hyperthyroidism. Material: peripheral blood or thyroid tissue (not recorded which). The CDR3 loop reads CASSAWTGDTGELFF. CDR3 in DNA: TGTGCCAGCAGCGCATGGACAGGGGACACCGGGGAGCTGTTTTTT.